The sequence of this T cell receptor beta chain was determined in a study of regulatory T cells in long-lasting Graves disease. Notes on the study in general: Sample size, which was small, may have reduced accuracy. Preferential use of TRBV28, TRBJ1-2 and TRBJ2-5 was seen in persistent disease.

Arm-PCR with iRepertoire HTBI primers amplified the CDR3 regions for these TCR beta libraries. TCRdb analysed the multiplex PCR reads with MiXCR anew, one entry per CDR3 protein. The sample holds hundreds of thousands of distinct CDR3 sequences, approximately 21% seen once. A remark on this clonotype: No antigen is known for it.

Time point defined: persistent/refractory GD, antithyroid drugs over 5 years with positive TRAb. RNA extracted from PBMCs served as the sequencing template. This CDR3 has 15 amino acids. V shed 3 bases, J shed 1 base, and the junction held 5 bases outside the gene matches. Germline values: CDR1 SGDLS, CDR2 YYNGEE. This specimen was peripheral blood mononuclear cells (PBMCs), taken when the disease was refractory, from a patient treated with antithyroid drugs. This TCR derives from a female donor with Graves disease. The J gene is TRBJ1-1, the V gene TRBV9; 8 nucleotides line up with TRBD1. The CDR3 sequence is CASSGQGAENTEAFF. The CDR3 coding sequence is TGTGCCAGCAGCGGGCAGGGGGCGGAGAACACTGAAGCTTTCTTT.